This T cell receptor (beta chain) was recovered during a study of CD8+CD57+ T cells in acquired aplastic anemia. In the study overall: The sorted CD4+ and CD8+ cells yielded an average about 3.5 ug of DNA.

CD8+CD57+ cell expansion had been shown by flow cytometry in patients chosen for sequencing. According to the study, genomic DNA was the template for TCR beta VDJ and CDR3 profiling. A single record per CDR3 protein comes from TCRdb applying MiXCR to the reads. The sample lists some 120,000 distinct CDR3 sequences; roughly 40% were seen once. General study points: Found in both controls and patients were some 30 CD8+ CDR3 sequences. Between the patient and control groups, CD8+ Simpson's diversity did not differ significantly.

This clonotype was counted ten times or more. Its matching antigen is unknown. The specimen was sorted CD4+, CD8+, or CD8+CD57+ T cells (not recorded which) from PBMCs. This clonotype originated in a human donor with aplastic anemia.

The CDR3 is CASSLKGEVSGELFF. CDR3 nucleotides: TGTGCCAGCAGCCTCAAGGGGGAAGTCTCAGGGGAGCTGTTTTTT. The chain combines TRBV9 with TRBJ2-2, with D possibly being TRBD1 (6 bases). V was clipped by 4 bases and J by 8 bases, with 18 bases between them. The CDR3 length is 15 residues. The germline CDR1 and CDR2 sequences are SGDLS and YYNGEE.